These 22 T cell receptor beta chains were all obtained from the same sample, sequenced in a study of cytomegalovirus exposure and HLA in healthy donors. In the PCR, 60 Vbeta and 13 Jbeta primers were used. The method was immunoSEQ multiplex PCR; TCRdb's version includes in-frame clones alone and lacks a portion of them. The sample records 150,000 to 200,000 clones, roughly 80% being singletons. Sequencing was performed on PBMCs. The receptor set was obtained from a woman aged 25 to 39 in good health and CMV-seropositive.

This chain joins TRBV7-9 and TRBJ2-7; D gene uncertain. The ends were cut back, 5 bases at V and 6 bases at J, with 14 bases in the middle. CDR1 is SEHNR and CDR2 is FQNEAQ in the germline V gene (reference sequence). CDR3 length: 13 residues. Here the CDR3 DNA reads TGTGCCAGCAGCCTATCAAACCGAGGCGAGCAGTACTTC. This translates into CASSLSNRGEQYF.

V usage is TRBV19 and J usage is TRBJ2-7, with D unresolved. In germline, CDR1 is LNHDA, CDR2 SQIVND (reference sequence). V lost 5 bases to trimming and J lost 3 bases, with 8 bases between them. The CDR3 covers 12 residues. CDR3 amino acids: CASSYTGYEQYF. The CDR3 bases are TGTGCCAGTAGTTATACGGGCTACGAGCAGTACTTC.

V gene TRBV2 combines with J gene TRBJ2-3; 7 positions agree with TRBD1. Germline V gene lookup returns CDR1 SNHLY and CDR2 FYNNEI. V shed 8 bases, J shed 4 bases, and the junction held 9 bases outside the gene matches. The CDR3 contains 14 residues. CDR3 in amino acids: CASLQGQGPDTQYF. Here the CDR3 DNA reads TGTGCCAGCCTACAGGGGCAGGGTCCAGATACGCAGTATTTT.

J is TRBJ1-2 and V is TRBV7-2; D might be TRBD1 (6 bases). This CDR3 has 15 residues. Germline V CDR1 and CDR2: SGHTA, FQGNSA. V lost 3 bases and J lost 8, with 19 bases in between. In nucleotides, the CDR3 is TGTGCCAGCAGCTTCAACAGGGAAAGGGGACAAGGCTACACCTTC. Protein: CASSFNRERGQGYTF. Full variable domain (outside the CDR3, taken from reference TRBV7-2 and TRBJ1-2): GAGVSQSPSNKVTEKGKDVELRCDPISGHTALYWYRQSLGQGLEFLIYFQGNSAPDKSGLPSDRFSAERTGGSVSTLTIQRTQQEDSAVYLCASSFNRERGQGYTFGSGTRLTVV.

This clone has a single count. J is TRBJ2-1 and V is TRBV6-4; 7 bases fit TRBD1. The CDR3 is made up of 14 amino acids. CDR1 MRHNA and CDR2 SNTAGT come from the germline V gene. The V and J ends lost 3 bases and 4 bases, in that order; junction bases with no gene match: 3. CDR3 sequence (DNA): TGTGCCAGCAGTGAGGCGACAGGGTACAATGAGCAGTTCTTC. It translates to CASSEATGYNEQFF.

V gene TRBV30 combines with J gene TRBJ2-7; 7 bases line up with TRBD2. Germline V gene lookup returns CDR1 GTSNPN and CDR2 SVGIG (reference sequence). Losses at the gene ends were 2 bases for V and 7 bases for J; bases not matched to a gene: 11. This CDR3 has 14 residues. CDR3 region: CAWSLLARGGEQYF. In DNA, the CDR3 is TGTGCCTGGAGTCTGCTTGCCCGGGGAGGGGAGCAGTACTTC.

This clone was seen a handful of times. The rearrangement joins TRBV10-3 to TRBJ1-6; TRBD1 might be the D (5 bases). V lost 2 bases, J lost 8 bases, and 16 bases lay in between. The CDR3 is made up of 16 amino acids. From germline, CDR1 is ENHRY and CDR2 SYGVKD. DNA for the CDR3: TGTGCCATCAGTGAGATACAGGTTGCGCCGGATTCACCCCTCCACTTT. It specifies CAISEIQVAPDSPLHF.

This chain joins TRBV11-2 and TRBJ1-3; tentatively, D is TRBD1 (6 bases). There are 17 residues in the CDR3. The germline V gene has CDR1 SGHAT and CDR2 FQNNGV. V dropped 5 bases and J dropped 3 bases, with 20 bases sitting between them. CDR3 in DNA: TGTGCCAGCAGCCCAAGTCCCGGGACACATTTTGGAAACACCATATATTTT. Translated: CASSPSPGTHFGNTIYF.

The chain carries TRBV13 and TRBJ1-1; a weak D match, TRBD1 (5 bases). V lost 1 base to trimming and J lost 0 bases, with 6 bases between them. Germline CDR1 PRHDT, CDR2 FYEKMQ (reference sequence). The CDR3 consists of 14 residues. The CDR3 is CASSLEGLNTEAFF. The CDR3 nucleotides are TGTGCCAGCAGCTTAGAGGGGTTGAACACTGAAGCTTTCTTT.

In this sample, this clone turned up a few times. This rearrangement joins TRBV30 to TRBJ2-3; 7 bases are a match to TRBD2. The V segment lost 0 bases and the J segment 4 bases; nucleotides outside the gene matches: 7. CDR1 is GTSNPN and CDR2 is SVGIG in the germline V gene (reference sequence). CDR3 length: 15 amino acids. The CDR3 loop is CAWSVGQRGSDTQYF. The CDR3 DNA follows: TGTGCCTGGAGTGTAGGTCAGCGGGGATCAGATACGCAGTATTTT. The full variable domain, its missing parts supplied by reference TRBV30 and TRBJ2-3, is SQTIHQWPATLVQPVGSPLSLECTVEGTSNPNLYWYRQAAGRGLQLLFYSVGIGQISSEVPQNLSASRPQDRQFILSSKKLLLSDSGFYLCAWSVGQRGSDTQYFGPGTRLTVL.

The chain combines TRBV7-9 with TRBJ2-3; 9 bases align to TRBD2. The germline CDR1 and CDR2 sequences are SEHNR and FQNEAQ (reference sequence). The V and J ends lost 3 bases and 6 bases, in that order; junction bases with no gene match: 7. This CDR3 is 15 amino acids long. The CDR3 DNA reads TGTGCCAGCAGCTTCGCGGGGGGGGCAGGGGATACGCAGTATTTT. Amino acid sequence: CASSFAGGAGDTQYF. Supplemented by reference TRBV7-9 and TRBJ2-3, the full variable domain reads DTGVSQNPRHKITKRGQNVTFRCDPISEHNRLYWYRQTLGQGPEFLTYFQNEAQLEKSRLLSDRFSAERPKGSFSTLEIQRTEQGDSAMYLCASSFAGGAGDTQYFGPGTRLTVL.

This chain links TRBV7-6 with TRBJ2-1; D might be TRBD2 (7 bases). Germline CDR1 reads SGHVS; CDR2 reads FNYEAQ. This CDR3 comprises 14 residues. Trimming pared 8 bases from V and 10 bases from J, leaving 21 bases between. The DNA of the CDR3 is TGTGCCAGCGCGGTTTCGGGGGGCTGGGCGGAGCAGTTCTTC. Its protein product is CASAVSGGWAEQFF.

The V call is TRBV5-4, the J call TRBJ2-5, with 9 bases aligning to TRBD2. V shed 3 bases and J 5 bases; nucleotides not matched to a gene: 2. The germline V gene has CDR1 SGHNT and CDR2 YYREEE (reference sequence). The CDR3 consists of 13 residues. CDR3 DNA sequence: TGTGCCAGCAGCTCCGGGACTAGCGAGACCCAGTACTTC. It specifies CASSSGTSETQYF.

V usage is TRBV9 and J usage is TRBJ1-3; TRBD1 matches 9 bases. Germline V lookup: CDR1 SGDLS, CDR2 YYNGEE. Losses at the gene ends were 1 base for V and 0 bases for J; bases not matched to a gene: 5. The CDR3 spans 17 residues. CDR3 nucleotide sequence: TGTGCCAGCAGCGTAACAGGGGGCCCCATCTCTGGAAACACCATATATTTT. Its translation is CASSVTGGPISGNTIYF. Full variable domain (outside the CDR3, taken from reference TRBV9 and TRBJ1-3): DSGVTQTPKHLITATGQRVTLRCSPRSGDLSVYWYQQSLDQGLQFLIQYYNGEERAKGNILERFSAQQFPDLHSELNLSSLELGDSALYFCASSVTGGPISGNTIYFGEGSWLTVV.

CDR3 DNA: TGTGCCAGCAGCGTAGCAACCGCAGACTACGAGCAGTACTTC. Its translation: CASSVATADYEQYF. V and J are TRBV9 and TRBJ2-7; no clear D gene. From germline, CDR1 is SGDLS and CDR2 YYNGEE. CDR3 length equals 14 residues. Trimming pared 0 bases from V and 3 bases from J, leaving 10 bases between.

In regard to this clone: In the same sample, other DNA sequences code for this CDR3. The V and J genes are TRBV7-2 and TRBJ2-7; TRBD1 matches at 9 bases. Germline loops: CDR1 SGHTA, CDR2 FQGNSA. The CDR3 extends over 15 amino acids. The V and J ends lost 4 bases and 3 bases, in that order; junction bases with no gene match: 7. The DNA for the CDR3 is TGTGCCAGCAGCTCGGGACAGGGTGGGCGCTACGAGCAGTACTTC. It is translated as CASSSGQGGRYEQYF.

The genes are TRBV6-1 and TRBJ1-5; D is uncertain. V lost 6 bases and J lost 0, with 6 bases in between. The CDR3 sequence is 13 residues long. Germline-derived CDR1 and CDR2 are MNHNS and SASEGT. CDR3 loop: CASRRNSNQPQHF. Written as DNA, the CDR3 is TGTGCCAGCAGGCGGAATAGCAATCAGCCCCAGCATTTT.

This clone was counted once. J is TRBJ1-1 and V is TRBV6-4, with TRBD1 matching 7 bases. The germline CDR1 and CDR2 sequences are MRHNA and SNTAGT. J lost 2 bases, V lost 6 bases, and 3 bases had no gene match. The CDR3 is 13 amino acids. CDR3 in amino acids: CASRGQTNTEAFF. CDR3 coding DNA: TGTGCCAGCAGGGGACAGACCAACACTGAAGCTTTCTTT.

This chain uses TRBV6-1 with TRBJ2-5; D possibly corresponds to TRBD2 (6 bases). Trimming took 2 bases from V and 7 from J, leaving 14 bases between them. The length of the CDR3 is 14 residues. Per germline, CDR1 MNHNS and CDR2 SASEGT. This chain's CDR3 is CASSERGARGTQYF. Here the CDR3 DNA reads TGTGCCAGCAGTGAACGCGGGGCGCGGGGGACCCAGTACTTC.

As DNA, the CDR3 is TGTGCCAGCAGCTCGACAGGGGGGGAGACCCAGTACTTC. It yields the protein CASSSTGGETQYF. The genes are TRBV7-2 and TRBJ2-5; 9 bases fit TRBD1. CDR1 SGHTA and CDR2 FQGNSA come from the germline V gene. V lost 4 bases to trimming and J lost 5 bases; unmatched junction nucleotides: 2. The CDR3 is 13 residues long.

With regard to this clone: The junction differs from germline at one of its ends, possibly a read error. The V gene is TRBV7-9, the J gene TRBJ1-6, with D maybe TRBD1 (5 bases). The CDR3 consists of 16 residues. Germline V gene data show CDR1 as SEHNR and CDR2 as FQNEAQ (reference sequence). The CDR3 protein is CSSSFKSPGFNSPLHF. The CDR3 nucleotides read TGTTCCAGCAGCTTTAAATCACCAGGGTTTAATTCACCCCTCCACTTT. Full variable domain (rest looked up from reference TRBV7-9 and TRBJ1-6): DTGVSQNPRHKITKRGQNVTFRCDPISEHNRLYWYRQTLGQGPEFLTYFQNEAQLEKSRLLSDRFSAERPKGSFSTLEIQRTEQGDSAMYLCSSSFKSPGFNSPLHFGNGTRLTVT.

The chain carries TRBV7-2 and TRBJ1-4; no clear D gene. V was pared by 3 bases and J by 0 bases, with 2 bases between. This CDR3 has 13 amino acids. Germline loops: CDR1 SGHTA, CDR2 FQGNSA. As DNA, the CDR3 is TGTGCCAGCAGCTTTACAACTAATGAAAAACTGTTTTTT. It translates to CASSFTTNEKLFF.